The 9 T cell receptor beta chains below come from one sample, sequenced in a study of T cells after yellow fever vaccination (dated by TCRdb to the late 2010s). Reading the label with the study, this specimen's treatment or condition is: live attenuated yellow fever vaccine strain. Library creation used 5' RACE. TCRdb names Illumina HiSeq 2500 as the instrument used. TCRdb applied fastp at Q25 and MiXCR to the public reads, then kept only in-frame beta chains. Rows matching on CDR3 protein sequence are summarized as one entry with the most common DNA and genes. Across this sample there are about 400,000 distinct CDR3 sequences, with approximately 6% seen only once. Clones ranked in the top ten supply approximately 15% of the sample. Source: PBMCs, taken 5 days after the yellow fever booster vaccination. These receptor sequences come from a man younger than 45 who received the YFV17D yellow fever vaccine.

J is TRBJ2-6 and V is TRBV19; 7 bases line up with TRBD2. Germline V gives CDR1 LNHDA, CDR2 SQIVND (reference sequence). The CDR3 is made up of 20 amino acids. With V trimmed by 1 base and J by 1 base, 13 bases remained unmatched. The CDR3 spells CASSIGRIGGSFSGANVLTF. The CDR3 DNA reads TGTGCCAGTAGTATAGGAAGGATCGGCGGGAGCTTTTCTGGGGCCAACGTCCTGACTTTC.

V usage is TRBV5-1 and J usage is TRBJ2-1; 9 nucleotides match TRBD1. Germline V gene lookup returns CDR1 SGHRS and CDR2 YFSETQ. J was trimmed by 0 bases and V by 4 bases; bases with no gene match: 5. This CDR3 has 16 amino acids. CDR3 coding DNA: TGCGCCAGCAGCCCGCGGGACAGGGACTCCTACAATGAGCAGTTCTTC. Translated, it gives CASSPRDRDSYNEQFF.

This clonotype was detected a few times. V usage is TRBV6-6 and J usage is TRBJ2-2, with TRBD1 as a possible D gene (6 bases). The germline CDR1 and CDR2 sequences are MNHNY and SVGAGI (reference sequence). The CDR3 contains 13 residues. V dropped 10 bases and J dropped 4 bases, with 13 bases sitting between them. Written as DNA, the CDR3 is TGTGCCATCAGGGGACAACTCACCGGGGAGCTGTTTTTT. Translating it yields CAIRGQLTGELFF.

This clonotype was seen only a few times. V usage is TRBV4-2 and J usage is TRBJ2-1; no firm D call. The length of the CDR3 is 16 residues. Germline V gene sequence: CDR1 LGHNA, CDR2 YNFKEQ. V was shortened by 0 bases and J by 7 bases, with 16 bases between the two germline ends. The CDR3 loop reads CASSQDRLEPRNEQFF. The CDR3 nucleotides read TGTGCCAGCAGCCAAGATCGGCTAGAGCCTAGGAATGAGCAGTTCTTC.

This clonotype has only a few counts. As DNA, the CDR3 is TGCAGTGCTAGGGGACAGGGTTTCTACGAGCAGTACTTC. This sequence encodes CSARGQGFYEQYF. V usage is TRBV20-1 and J usage is TRBJ2-7, with TRBD1 identical over 9 bases. This CDR3 contains 13 residues. Germline values: CDR1 DFQATT, CDR2 SNEGSKA (reference sequence). V lost 3 bases and J lost 3; bases outside the gene matches: 3.

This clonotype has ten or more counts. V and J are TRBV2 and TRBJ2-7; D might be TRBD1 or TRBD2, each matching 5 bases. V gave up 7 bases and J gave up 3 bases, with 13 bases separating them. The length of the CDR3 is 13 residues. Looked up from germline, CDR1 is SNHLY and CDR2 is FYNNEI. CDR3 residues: CASKRDLYYEQYF. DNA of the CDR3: TGTGCCAGCAAAAGGGACCTGTACTACGAGCAGTACTTC.

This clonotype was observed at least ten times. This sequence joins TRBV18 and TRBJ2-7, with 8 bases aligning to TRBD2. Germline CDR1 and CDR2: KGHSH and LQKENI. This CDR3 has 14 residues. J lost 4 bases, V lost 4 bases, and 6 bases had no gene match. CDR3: CASSRQERGYEQYF. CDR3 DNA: TGTGCCAGCTCACGACAGGAGCGGGGGTACGAGCAGTACTTC.

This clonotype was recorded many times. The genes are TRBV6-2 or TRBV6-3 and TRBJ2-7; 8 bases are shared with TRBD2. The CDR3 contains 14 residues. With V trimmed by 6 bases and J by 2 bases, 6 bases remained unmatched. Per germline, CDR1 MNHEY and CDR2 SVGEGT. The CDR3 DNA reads TGTGCCAGCAGAGATGCGGGGGGTACCTACGAGCAGTACTTC. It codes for CASRDAGGTYEQYF.

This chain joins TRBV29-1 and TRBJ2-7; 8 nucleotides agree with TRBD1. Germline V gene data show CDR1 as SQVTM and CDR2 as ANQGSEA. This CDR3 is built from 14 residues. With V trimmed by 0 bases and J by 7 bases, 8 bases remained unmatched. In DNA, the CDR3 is TGCAGCGTTGAAGATCCGAACAGGGGGGATGAGCAGTACTTC. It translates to CSVEDPNRGDEQYF.